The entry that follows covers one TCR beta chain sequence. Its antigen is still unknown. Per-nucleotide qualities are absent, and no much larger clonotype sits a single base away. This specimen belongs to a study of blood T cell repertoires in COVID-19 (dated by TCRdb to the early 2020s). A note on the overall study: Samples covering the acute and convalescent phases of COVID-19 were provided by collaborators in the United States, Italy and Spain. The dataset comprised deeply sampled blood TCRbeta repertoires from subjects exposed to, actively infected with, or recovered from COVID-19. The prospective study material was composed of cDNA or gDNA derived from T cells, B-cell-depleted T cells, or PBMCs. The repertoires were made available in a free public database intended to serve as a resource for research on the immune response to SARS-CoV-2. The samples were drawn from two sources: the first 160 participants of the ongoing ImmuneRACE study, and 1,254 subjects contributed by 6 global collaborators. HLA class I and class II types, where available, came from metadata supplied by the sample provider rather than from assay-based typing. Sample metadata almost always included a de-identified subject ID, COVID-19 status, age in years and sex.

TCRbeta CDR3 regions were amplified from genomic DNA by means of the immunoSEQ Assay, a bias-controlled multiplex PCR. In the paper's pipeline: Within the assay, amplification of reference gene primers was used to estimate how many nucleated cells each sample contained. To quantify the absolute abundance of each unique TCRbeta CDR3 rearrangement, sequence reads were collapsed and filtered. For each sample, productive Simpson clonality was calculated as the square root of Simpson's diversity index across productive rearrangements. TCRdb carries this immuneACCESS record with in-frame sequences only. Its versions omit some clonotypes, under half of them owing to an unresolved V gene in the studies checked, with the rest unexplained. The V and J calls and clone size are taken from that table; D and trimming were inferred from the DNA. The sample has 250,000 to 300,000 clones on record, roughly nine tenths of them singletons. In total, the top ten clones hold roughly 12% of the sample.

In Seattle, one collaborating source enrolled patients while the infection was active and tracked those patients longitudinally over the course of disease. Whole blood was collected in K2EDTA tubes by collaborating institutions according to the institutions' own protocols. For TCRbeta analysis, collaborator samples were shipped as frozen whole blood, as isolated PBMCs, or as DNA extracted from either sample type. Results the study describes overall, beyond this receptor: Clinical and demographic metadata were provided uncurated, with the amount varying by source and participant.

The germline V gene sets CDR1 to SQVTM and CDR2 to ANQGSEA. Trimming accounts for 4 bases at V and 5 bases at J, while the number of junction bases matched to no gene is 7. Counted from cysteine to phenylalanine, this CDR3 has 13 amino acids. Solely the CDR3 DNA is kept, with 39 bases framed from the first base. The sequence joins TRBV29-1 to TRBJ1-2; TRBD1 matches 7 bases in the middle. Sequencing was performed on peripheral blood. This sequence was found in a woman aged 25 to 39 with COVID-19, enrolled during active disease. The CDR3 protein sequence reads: CSVGTGEVYGYTF. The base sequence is TGCAGCGTTGGTACAGGGGAAGTTTATGGCTACACCTTC.